Listed here are 9 T cell receptor beta chains from one sample, sequenced in a study of T cell clones after liver transplantation. Sequencing was performed with immunoSEQ multiplex PCR; in TCRdb, only in-frame clones are kept and a portion is missing. The sample lists roughly 19,000 clones; 78% were seen once. Sample: CD8+ T cells from blood, taken around 54 months after liver transplant. The receptors come from a human patient who received a liver transplant. Some T cells may have originated in the graft donor.

This chain uses TRBV28 with TRBJ2-7, with D tentatively TRBD1 (5 bases). V shed 3 bases and J shed 0 bases, with 24 bases lying between them. This CDR3 comprises 19 residues. Germline V gene sequence: CDR1 MDHEN, CDR2 SYDVKM. The chain's CDR3 is CASSFTRTGRQLSSYEQYF. The CDR3 region has the DNA TGTGCCAGCAGTTTCACGAGGACCGGCAGACAGTTGAGCTCCTACGAGCAGTACTTC. Using reference TRBV28 and TRBJ2-7 for the parts outside the CDR3, the full variable domain is DVKVTQSSRYLVKRTGEKVFLECVQDMDHENMFWYRQDPGLGLRLIYFSYDVKMKEKGDIPEGYSVSREKKERFSLILESASTNQTSMYLCASSFTRTGRQLSSYEQYFGPGTRLTVT.

The chain has TRBV7-6 and TRBJ2-1; D gene uncertain. CDR1 and CDR2 (germline): SGHVS, FNYEAQ. Between the trimmed V and J ends, which lost 4 bases and 9 bases, there was a span of 13 bases. There are 13 residues in the CDR3. CDR3 protein: CASSSAGFVEQFF. Written as DNA, the CDR3 is TGTGCCAGCAGCTCAGCAGGCTTCGTTGAGCAGTTCTTC.

This clone was picked up one time. V is TRBV5-6 and J is TRBJ1-2; D not resolved. Trimming removed 1 base at V and 3 bases at J, with 7 bases between. The germline V gene has CDR1 SGHDT and CDR2 YYEEEE. The CDR3 length is 13 residues. This chain's CDR3 is CASSLPNDYGYTF. CDR3 DNA sequence: TGTGCCAGCAGCTTGCCCAACGACTATGGCTACACCTTC.

CDR3 protein: CASSQDRDASEQYF. CDR3 nucleotide sequence: TGTGCCAGCAGCCAAGATCGGGACGCTTCTGAGCAGTACTTC. The rearrangement links TRBV5-4 to TRBJ2-7, with D perhaps given as TRBD1 or TRBD2 (5 bases each). The CDR3 spans 14 residues. V was pared by 4 bases and J by 7 bases, with 18 bases between. Germline V gene sequence: CDR1 SGHNT, CDR2 YYREEE (reference sequence).

This clone was recorded only once. The genes are TRBV13 and TRBJ2-7; TRBD1 aligns across 7 bases. The CDR3 length is 13 residues. Germline V gene data show CDR1 as PRHDT and CDR2 as FYEKMQ (reference sequence). The V gene end was trimmed by 8 bases and the J gene end by 4 bases; junction bases not matched to a gene: 8. CDR3 DNA sequence: TGTGCCAGCCTCAGGCAGGGGGATTACGAGCAGTACTTC. Its protein is CASLRQGDYEQYF.

J is TRBJ2-1 and V is TRBV11-2; 9 bases map to TRBD2. There are 11 residues in the CDR3. J gave up 13 bases and V 5 bases, and 3 bases lay outside the gene matches. Germline V lookup: CDR1 SGHAT, CDR2 FQNNGV. CDR3: CASSLGTSQFF. The CDR3 nucleotides are TGTGCCAGCAGCCTCGGGACTAGCCAGTTCTTC. Based on the CDR3 plus reference TRBV11-2 and TRBJ2-1, the full variable domain is EAGVAQSPRYKIIEKRQSVAFWCNPISGHATLYWYQQILGQGPKLLIQFQNNGVVDDSQLPKDRFSAERLKGVDSTLKIQPAKLEDSAVYLCASSLGTSQFFGPGTRLTVL.

The V gene is TRBV5-6, the J gene TRBJ1-6, with D uncertain. This CDR3 region has 13 residues. Germline V lookup: CDR1 SGHDT, CDR2 YYEEEE. Trimming pared 2 bases from V and 9 bases from J, leaving 9 bases between. The CDR3, as DNA: TGTGCCAGCAGCTTTCCGGGCCTTTCACCCCTCCACTTT. Amino acids: CASSFPGLSPLHF.

This clone was counted between two and nine times. The CDR3 loop reads CASSLVTGGETQYF. The CDR3 DNA is TGTGCCAGCAGCTTAGTGACAGGGGGTGAGACCCAGTACTTC. The rearrangement joins TRBV7-2 to TRBJ2-5, with 9 bases that match TRBD1. This CDR3 region has 14 residues. The germline V gene has CDR1 SGHTA and CDR2 FQGNSA. With 1 base clipped from V and 5 bases from J, the junction kept 2 bases outside the gene matches.

The rearrangement uses TRBV7-2 and TRBJ1-6; no reliable D call. This CDR3 is 10 amino acids long. The germline V and J ends were trimmed by 5 bases and 16 bases, with 9 bases remaining between them. Germline V gives CDR1 SGHTA, CDR2 FQGNSA. For the CDR3, the DNA is TGTGCCAGCAGCAACCTCCTACTCCACTTT. Amino acid sequence: CASSNLLLHF.